This T cell receptor (beta chain) appears in the sequencing data of a study of cytomegalovirus exposure and HLA in healthy donors. Study overall: Among about 179 million T cells, an earlier analysis found 117 million unique TCR beta sequences. Regarding the study as a whole: A later analysis linked 15,000 to 20,000 TCR beta sequences to HLA alleles at 0.05 false discovery rate. In an earlier analysis, productive rearrangement rates for most beta V segments clustered near 87% or 30%. Among TCR beta chains, those listed as cytomegalovirus-associated numbered approximately 150.

PCR amplification relied on 60 Vbeta primers (plus 13 Jbeta primers). Clones were sequenced by immunoSEQ multiplex PCR, and TCRdb holds only the in-frame ones, with some missing. The sample yields 120,000 to 150,000 clones, about 80% seen once. As concerns this clone: What it binds is unknown.

This CDR3 is built from 16 residues. Per germline, CDR1 SGHDN and CDR2 FVKESK. The ends were cut back, 3 bases at V and 4 bases at J, with 18 bases in the middle. The receptor was isolated from a middle-aged man in good health and CMV-seropositive. What was sequenced was PBMCs. V usage is TRBV14 and J usage is TRBJ1-2; D may be TRBD1 (6 bases). The DNA for the CDR3 is TGTGCCAGCAGCCACCCCCCGGACAGCCGAATCTATGGCTACACCTTC. Amino acids: CASSHPPDSRIYGYTF.